Below are 32 T cell receptor beta chains sequenced from a single sample in a study of OX40 agonist ivuxolimab in advanced cancers. Libraries were prepared by immunoSEQ multiplex PCR; TCRdb keeps only in-frame clonotypes and omits some of them. The sample records 99,000 or so clones, approximately 95% being singletons. The sequencing used CD4+ or CD8+ T cells sorted from blood, collected in a trial of the OX40 agonist ivuxolimab. The receptors here all came from an adult with an advanced solid tumor such as melanoma, head and neck, liver or kidney cancer.

CDR3 sequence: CARSGFHNEQFF. The CDR3 bases are TGTGCCAGGAGTGGCTTTCACAATGAGCAGTTCTTC. V gene TRBV21-1 combines with J gene TRBJ2-1. TRBV21-1 is designated a pseudogene. The CDR3 runs to 12 residues.

The gene calls are TRBV7-4 and TRBJ1-5, with 7 bases aligning to TRBD1. There are 16 residues in the CDR3. Unmatched junction bases numbered 9, after V lost 1 base and J lost 6 bases. Germline assignment: CDR1 SGHVT and CDR2 SQSDAQ. The CDR3 loop is CASSLVGTAARQPQHF. The CDR3 DNA reads TGTGCCAGCAGCTTAGTTGGGACAGCTGCGCGTCAGCCCCAGCATTTT. The full variable domain, in which reference TRBV7-4 and TRBJ1-5 provide the parts outside the CDR3, is GAGVSQSPRYKVAKRGRDVALRCDSISGHVTLYWYRQTLGQGSEVLTYSQSDAQRDKSGRPSGRFSAERPERSVSTLKIQRTEQGDSAVYLCASSLVGTAARQPQHFGDGTRLSIL.

The J gene is TRBJ1-5, the V gene TRBV19; the D gene is possibly TRBD1 (6 bases). Trimming shortened V by 2 bases and J by 6 bases, and 8 bases separated the two germline ends. CDR3 size: 13 residues. CDR1 is LNHDA and CDR2 is SQIVND in the germline V gene (reference sequence). The CDR3 DNA is TGTGCCAGTAGTATATTAGGGGGTCAGCCCCAGCATTTT. Translating gives CASSILGGQPQHF.

The chain recombines TRBV28 with TRBJ1-1; a weak D match, TRBD1 (5 bases). Trimming shortened V by 3 bases and J by 5 bases, and 16 bases separated the two germline ends. Germline CDR1 and CDR2: MDHEN and SYDVKM. This CDR3 is built from 15 residues. CDR3 sequence (DNA): TGTGCCAGCAGTTTCGAGGATCAGGGATGGACTGAAGCTTTCTTT. Translation gives CASSFEDQGWTEAFF.

The rearrangement uses TRBV5-1 and TRBJ2-1; TRBD2 matches at 10 bases. From germline, CDR1 is SGHRS and CDR2 YFSETQ. The CDR3 extends over 15 amino acids. Trimming cost V 1 base and J 8 bases; bases outside gene matches: 6. Written as DNA, the CDR3 is TGCGCCAGCAGCTTGTTTACTAGCGGGACAGATGAGCAGTTCTTC. This codes for CASSLFTSGTDEQFF. Full variable domain (missing parts from reference TRBV5-1 and TRBJ2-1): KAGVTQTPRYLIKTRGQQVTLSCSPISGHRSVSWYQQTPGQGLQFLFEYFSETQRNKGNFPGRFSGRQFSNSRSEMNVSTLELGDSALYLCASSLFTSGTDEQFFGPGTRLTVL.

This clone came up once. V is TRBV5-1 and J is TRBJ2-1, with TRBD2 as a possible D gene (5 bases). The V and J ends lost 4 bases and 7 bases respectively, with 18 bases between them. Germline V CDR1 and CDR2: SGHRS, YFSETQ. This CDR3 is built from 15 residues. CDR3 nucleotide sequence: TGCGCCAGCAGCCCGGGGTTGGCTGCCACAAATGAGCAGTTCTTC. This sequence encodes CASSPGLAATNEQFF.

The genes are TRBV30 and TRBJ2-3, with D hard to call. The length of the CDR3 is 13 residues. Looked up from germline, CDR1 is GTSNPN and CDR2 is SVGIG (reference sequence). V gave up 3 bases and J gave up 10 bases, with 17 bases separating them. As DNA, the CDR3 is TGTGCCTGGAGCGGCCACGATGGTGATCCGCAGTATTTT. The encoded protein is CAWSGHDGDPQYF.

The V gene is TRBV11-2, the J gene TRBJ2-3; TRBD1 or TRBD2 may be the D gene (7 bases each). V gave up 2 bases and J gave up 1 base, with 16 bases separating them. In germline, CDR1 is SGHAT, CDR2 FQNNGV. The CDR3 is 17 amino acids. The CDR3 region has the DNA TGTGCCAGCAGCTTACAGGGGGAGGGGATCGGCACAGATACGCAGTATTTT. Protein product: CASSLQGEGIGTDTQYF.

The chain is built from TRBV19 and TRBJ1-1; 7 bases match TRBD1. The CDR3 sequence is 15 residues long. The germline gives CDR1 LNHDA, CDR2 SQIVND (reference sequence). V was pared by 6 bases and J by 0 bases, with 7 bases of the junction left unmatched. CDR3 region: CASRQGSFMNTEAFF. DNA for the CDR3: TGTGCCAGTAGACAGGGGAGTTTCATGAACACTGAAGCTTTCTTT.

J is TRBJ1-1 and V is TRBV7-2; a weak D match, TRBD1 (5 bases). Germline V lookup: CDR1 SGHTA, CDR2 FQGNSA. Trimming left V 5 bases short and J 1 base short, with 11 bases between. This CDR3 spans 14 amino acids. The CDR3 region is CASSLREGNTEAFF. The CDR3 DNA is TGTGCCAGCAGCCTCAGGGAAGGGAACACTGAAGCTTTCTTT. The full variable domain, with the rest looked up from reference TRBV7-2 and TRBJ1-1, is GAGVSQSPSNKVTEKGKDVELRCDPISGHTALYWYRQSLGQGLEFLIYFQGNSAPDKSGLPSDRFSAERTGGSVSTLTIQRTQQEDSAVYLCASSLREGNTEAFFGQGTRLTVV.

The chain couples TRBV28 to TRBJ2-5, with a tentative D call TRBD2 (6 bases). The CDR3 extends over 15 amino acids. With 6 bases removed from V and 5 bases from J, the gap between germline ends came to 19 bases. Germline V gene sequence: CDR1 MDHEN, CDR2 SYDVKM. CDR3 in DNA: TGTGCCAGCAGGCCTGGGGAGGACGGGCAGGAGACCCAGTACTTC. It is translated as CASRPGEDGQETQYF.

This clone was observed a single time. V usage is TRBV5-6 and J usage is TRBJ2-4; a possible D gene is TRBD2 (5 bases). V was cut by 0 bases and J by 2 bases, with 9 bases left in between. The CDR3 extends over 15 amino acids. The V gene's germline CDR1 is SGHDT and CDR2 YYEEEE. Here the CDR3 DNA reads TGTGCCAGCAGCTTGGGAGGGAGTTCCAAAAACATTCAGTACTTC. The encoded protein is CASSLGGSSKNIQYF.

V usage is TRBV29-1 and J usage is TRBJ2-1, with TRBD1 matching over 11 bases. J lost 5 bases, V lost 7 bases, and 19 bases had no gene match. Looked up from germline, CDR1 is SQVTM and CDR2 is ANQGSEA. The CDR3 length is 18 residues. The CDR3 sequence is CSAGPPPGGQGDDNEQFF. The DNA for the CDR3 is TGCAGCGCCGGGCCCCCGCCGGGGGGACAGGGGGACGACAATGAGCAGTTCTTC.

Only one count was recorded for this clone. The rearrangement links TRBV11-2 to TRBJ2-7, with D perhaps being TRBD1 or TRBD2 (5 bases each). The CDR3 has 13 amino acids. Trimming stripped 6 bases from V and 2 bases from J, with 11 bases between. The germline V gene encodes CDR1 SGHAT and CDR2 FQNNGV. In nucleotides, the CDR3 is TGTGCCAGCAGGACCGGGACCGCCTACGAGCAGTACTTC. This encodes CASRTGTAYEQYF.

This CDR3 is CASSVHTGELFF. CDR3 nucleotide sequence: TGTGCCAGCAGCGTGCACACCGGGGAGCTGTTTTTT. The chain links TRBV9 to TRBJ2-2; no reliable D call. CDR3 length: 12 amino acids. Looked up from germline, CDR1 is SGDLS and CDR2 is YYNGEE. V was trimmed by 2 bases and J by 3 bases, leaving 2 bases between them.

V usage is TRBV13 and J usage is TRBJ1-4; D not resolved. Germline V gene lookup returns CDR1 PRHDT and CDR2 FYEKMQ (reference sequence). The CDR3 consists of 13 residues. V lost 0 bases and J lost 8, with 7 bases in between. Written as DNA, the CDR3 is TGTGCCAGCAGCTTAGGGGGCGGGGAAAAACTGTTTTTT. Its protein is CASSLGGGEKLFF.

The V call is TRBV19, the J call TRBJ1-2; TRBD1 matches 8 bases. Trimming removed 2 bases from V and 14 bases from J; junction bases left unmatched: 7. Germline values: CDR1 LNHDA, CDR2 SQIVND (reference sequence). The CDR3 is 12 residues long. The CDR3 reads CASSIPDRAKTF. Here the CDR3 DNA reads TGTGCCAGTAGTATACCGGACAGGGCGAAAACCTTC.

V usage is TRBV7-7 and J usage is TRBJ2-1, with 7 bases identical to TRBD1. Germline V gene sequence: CDR1 SSHAT, CDR2 FNYEAQ (reference sequence). CDR3 length: 15 residues. The V and J ends lost 0 bases and 7 bases, in that order; junction bases with no gene match: 6. Here the CDR3 reads CASSLATGAANEQFF. CDR3 nucleotides: TGTGCCAGCAGCTTAGCAACAGGGGCTGCGAATGAGCAGTTCTTC.

This chain uses TRBV19 with TRBJ1-1; D call uncertain. The CDR3 covers 13 residues. Germline V CDR1 and CDR2: LNHDA, SQIVND (reference sequence). V was pared by 4 bases and J by 0 bases, with 6 bases between. The CDR3 is CASSRELNTEAFF. Written as DNA, the CDR3 is TGTGCCAGTAGTAGAGAGTTGAACACTGAAGCTTTCTTT.

The V gene is TRBV4-2, the J gene TRBJ1-3; 8 positions match TRBD1. The V gene's germline CDR1 is LGHNA and CDR2 YNFKEQ. Trimming took 4 bases from V and 3 from J; bases not matched to a gene: 8. The CDR3 totals 16 residues. CDR3 amino acids: CASSLAQGADGNTIYF. In nucleotides, the CDR3 is TGTGCCAGCAGCCTCGCTCAGGGGGCGGATGGAAACACCATATATTTT.

This chain connects TRBV4-3 to TRBJ2-7; 8 nucleotides line up with TRBD2. V trimming: 0 bases; J trimming: 5 bases; junction bases outside the gene matches: 6. The CDR3 spans 15 residues. Germline lookup yields CDR1 LGHNA and CDR2 YSLEER. CDR3 sequence: CASSQDRGGVNEQYF. As DNA, the CDR3 is TGCGCCAGCAGCCAAGATCGGGGGGGCGTGAACGAGCAGTACTTC.

J is TRBJ2-7 and V is TRBV7-9; 11 bases agree with TRBD2. In germline, CDR1 is SEHNR, CDR2 FQNEAQ (reference sequence). This CDR3 has 13 residues. Unmatched junction bases numbered 4, after V lost 5 bases and J lost 7 bases. CDR3 protein: CASSPRTSGEQYF. CDR3 DNA: TGTGCCAGCAGCCCCCGGACTAGCGGGGAGCAGTACTTC.

V and J are TRBV9 and TRBJ2-1; 11 bases are a match to TRBD2. This CDR3 comprises 14 residues. Germline lookup yields CDR1 SGDLS and CDR2 YYNGEE. V shed 0 bases and J 7 bases; nucleotides not matched to a gene: 0. CDR3 loop: CASSVVAGGNEQFF. The CDR3 DNA is TGTGCCAGCAGCGTAGTAGCGGGAGGGAATGAGCAGTTCTTC.

The chain carries TRBV11-2 and TRBJ1-2; possible D gene TRBD1, 5 bases. The CDR3 consists of 12 residues. The V end was cut by 0 bases, the J end by 8 bases, with 7 bases between. Germline CDR1 is SGHAT and CDR2 is FQNNGV. For the CDR3, the DNA is TGTGCCAGCAGCTTAGACTGGGACGGCTACACCTTC. Protein: CASSLDWDGYTF.

This chain connects TRBV19 to TRBJ2-1; D remains unclear. V was shortened by 5 bases and J by 4 bases, with 6 bases between the two germline ends. The CDR3 covers 12 residues. Looked up from germline, CDR1 is LNHDA and CDR2 is SQIVND (reference sequence). The DNA of the CDR3 is TGTGCCAGTAGTCGCGATTACAATGAGCAGTTCTTC. Protein: CASSRDYNEQFF.

This sequence joins TRBV11-2 and TRBJ1-2; 7 positions match TRBD1. J was trimmed by 5 bases and V by 1 base; bases with no gene match: 1. Looked up from germline, CDR1 is SGHAT and CDR2 is FQNNGV. The CDR3 covers 13 residues. The CDR3 is CASSLATGYGYTF. As DNA, the CDR3 is TGTGCCAGCAGCTTAGCGACAGGGTATGGCTACACCTTC.

V usage is TRBV28 and J usage is TRBJ2-6, with TRBD2 matching over 8 bases. The CDR3 has 18 residues. The germline V gene has CDR1 MDHEN and CDR2 SYDVKM. The junction had 9 bases not matched to a gene; V was cut back by 5 bases and J by 0 bases. The CDR3 DNA is TGTGCCAGCAGTCCCCGGTCGGGGGGGAGCTCTGGGGCCAACGTCCTGACTTTC. Its protein product is CASSPRSGGSSGANVLTF.

The chain couples TRBV27 to TRBJ2-5, with TRBD1 matching over 10 bases. This CDR3 has 15 amino acids. Trimming cost V 7 bases and J 2 bases; bases outside gene matches: 7. Germline CDR1 and CDR2: MNHEY and SMNVEV (reference sequence). DNA of the CDR3: TGTGCCAGCATCCCGACAGGGGGCATGCAAGAGACCCAGTACTTC. It codes for CASIPTGGMQETQYF.

This chain links TRBV15 with TRBJ2-3; D perhaps matches TRBD1 (6 bases). The germline CDR1 and CDR2 sequences are LNHNV and YYDKDF (reference sequence). The CDR3 sequence is 16 residues long. The V end lost 1 base, the J end lost 0 bases, and 11 bases lay between the germline ends. CDR3 amino acids: CATSRGRGRSTDTQYF. The CDR3 DNA sequence: TGTGCCACCAGCAGAGGCAGGGGACGGAGCACAGATACGCAGTATTTT.

The chain joins TRBV27 to TRBJ2-7; D ambiguous. Germline V gene lookup returns CDR1 MNHEY and CDR2 SMNVEV (reference sequence). The CDR3 spans 13 residues. V was pared by 3 bases and J by 3 bases, with 9 bases between. CDR3 protein: CASSFGSNYEQYF. CDR3 nucleotide sequence: TGTGCCAGCAGTTTTGGCAGCAACTACGAGCAGTACTTC.

This sequence joins TRBV6-6 and TRBJ2-3; TRBD1 might be the D (6 bases). Per the germline V gene, CDR1 is MNHNY and CDR2 is SVGAGI (reference sequence). Between the trimmed V and J ends, which lost 7 bases and 2 bases, there was a span of 13 bases. The CDR3 consists of 14 residues. The CDR3 reads CASTPMGATDTQYF. CDR3 nucleotides: TGTGCCAGCACTCCGATGGGGGCCACAGATACGCAGTATTTT.

This chain uses TRBV29-1 with TRBJ2-3; D is uncertain. V was pared by 3 bases and J by 1 base, with 8 bases between. The CDR3 totals 13 residues. Germline V gene data show CDR1 as SQVTM and CDR2 as ANQGSEA. CDR3 loop: CSVESGRTDTQYF. The CDR3 region has the DNA TGCAGCGTTGAGTCAGGTCGCACAGATACGCAGTATTTT.